A single sample gave rise to the 14 T cell receptor beta chains below, sequenced in a study of blood T cells in healthy people across ages. Together with a sample-barcoded 5' primer, a J-beta primer mix was included in a second PCR lasting about 7 to 12 cycles. TCRdb used MiXCR to reprocess the 5' RACE reads, holding one entry per CDR3 protein. The table shows approximately 1.5 million distinct CDR3 sequences, with about 35% occurring only once. The specimen sequenced was blood. Every receptor here comes from a woman aged 25-40 years in good health.

V and J are TRBV27 and TRBJ2-1; no definite D call. The CDR3 runs 15 residues. V lost 2 bases and J 7 bases, leaving 15 bases between the germline ends. Germline V gives CDR1 MNHEY, CDR2 SMNVEV (reference sequence). CDR3 amino acids: CASSLQSLGGNEQFF. In nucleotides, the CDR3 is TGTGCCAGCAGTTTACAATCCCTCGGTGGGAATGAGCAGTTCTTC.

The chain has TRBV7-9 and TRBJ1-2; 8 bases line up with TRBD1. The CDR3 sequence is 16 residues long. V dropped 0 bases and J dropped 11; count of bases not matched to a gene: 14. Germline V gene lookup returns CDR1 SEHNR and CDR2 FQNEAQ (reference sequence). The CDR3 sequence: CASSLASGTGLLPYTF. As DNA, the CDR3 is TGTGCCAGCAGCTTAGCGTCGGGGACAGGACTTCTCCCATACACCTTC. Combining the CDR3 with reference TRBV7-9 and TRBJ1-2 gives the whole variable domain DTGVSQNPRHKITKRGQNVTFRCDPISEHNRLYWYRQTLGQGPEFLTYFQNEAQLEKSRLLSDRFSAERPKGSFSTLEIQRTEQGDSAMYLCASSLASGTGLLPYTFGSGTRLTVV.

The V gene is TRBV12-3 or TRBV12-4, the J gene TRBJ2-2; D is unresolved. This CDR3 is built from 16 residues. The V end was cut by 3 bases, the J end by 1 base, with 12 bases between. CDR3 residues: CASSFSPDLNTGELFF. CDR3 in DNA: TGTGCCAGCAGTTTCAGTCCAGACTTGAACACCGGGGAGCTGTTTTTT.

This clonotype was detected only a few times. The V call is TRBV7-9, the J call TRBJ1-2; no reliable D call. The V end lost 5 bases, the J end lost 8 bases, and 18 bases lay between the germline ends. This CDR3 spans 14 amino acids. CDR1 and CDR2 from the germline V gene are SEHNR and FQNEAQ (reference sequence). CDR3 residues: CASSPRNQVRGYTF. In DNA form, the CDR3 reads TGTGCCAGCAGCCCCCGGAACCAAGTACGGGGCTACACCTTC.

This rearrangement joins TRBV5-5 to TRBJ1-1, with no clear D. From germline, CDR1 is SGHKS and CDR2 YYEKEE (reference sequence). The CDR3 covers 11 residues. Trimming pared 2 bases from V and 5 bases from J, leaving 4 bases between. In DNA form, the CDR3 reads TGTGCCAGCAGCTTTCTTACTGAAGCTTTCTTT. Residues: CASSFLTEAFF.

This clonotype was observed a handful of times. The chain carries TRBV20-1 and TRBJ2-5; D uncertain. With 5 bases removed from V and 0 bases from J, the gap between germline ends came to 13 bases. Germline loops: CDR1 DFQATT, CDR2 SNEGSKA (reference sequence). The CDR3 loop spans 14 amino acids. The CDR3 is CSARLGRNQETQYF. CDR3 DNA: TGCAGTGCTCGTCTCGGACGGAACCAAGAGACCCAGTACTTC.

A few counts support this clonotype. This chain connects TRBV20-1 to TRBJ2-1; 8 nucleotides agree with TRBD2. The V and J ends lost 0 bases and 7 bases, in that order; junction bases with no gene match: 11. The germline CDR1 and CDR2 sequences are DFQATT and SNEGSKA (reference sequence). The CDR3 totals 16 residues. As DNA, the CDR3 is TGCAGTGCTAGAGATGGGTCGGGAGGGCCTGGTAATGAGCAGTTCTTC. Its protein product is CSARDGSGGPGNEQFF.

The chain combines TRBV7-9 with TRBJ1-2; 12 bases are shared with TRBD1. CDR3 length: 14 residues. J lost 8 bases, V lost 5 bases, and 6 bases had no gene match. CDR1 is SEHNR, CDR2 FQNEAQ, per germline (reference sequence). CDR3 nucleotide sequence: TGTGCCAGCAGCCGGGGACAGGGGGCAAGGGGCTACACCTTC. As protein: CASSRGQGARGYTF.

V gene TRBV29-1 combines with J gene TRBJ1-1; tentative D call: TRBD1 (5 bases). CDR3 length: 13 residues. Trimming removed 6 bases from V and 0 bases from J, with 11 bases in between. Germline values: CDR1 SQVTM, CDR2 ANQGSEA. In nucleotides, the CDR3 is TGCAGCGTGTTGGGGCCTATGAACACTGAAGCTTTCTTT. It specifies CSVLGPMNTEAFF.

A note on this clonotype: At one of its ends the junction is not consistent with the germline gene, which may arise from a read error. The J gene is TRBJ2-1, the V gene TRBV12-3 or TRBV12-4, with 8 bases identical to TRBD2. The CDR3 runs 12 residues. The CDR3 region is CSSSRGLGEQFF. The CDR3 DNA reads as TGTTCCAGCAGCCGGGGACTAGGTGAGCAGTTCTTC.

A remark on this clonotype: At one of its ends the junction is not consistent with the germline gene, which may arise from a read error. The CDR3 sequence: CARSFGGPETQYF. The CDR3 DNA is TGTGCCCGCAGCTTCGGGGGTCCAGAGACCCAGTACTTC. The chain is built from TRBV7-3 and TRBJ2-5; tentative D call: TRBD2 (6 bases). In germline, CDR1 is SGHTA, CDR2 FQGTGA. The CDR3 spans 13 residues.

The chain employs TRBV9 and TRBJ2-3; D gene unclear. CDR1 SGDLS and CDR2 YYNGEE come from the germline V gene. The CDR3 runs 14 residues. V gave up 1 base and J gave up 3 bases, with 9 bases separating them. The CDR3 DNA reads TGTGCCAGCAGCGTAAGCAGTTCGACAGATACGCAGTATTTT. Amino acid sequence: CASSVSSSTDTQYF.

Worth noting for this clonotype: A much more abundant neighbour one base away suggests this may be a read error. The chain carries TRBV13 and TRBJ2-5; the match to TRBD2 covers 13 bases. TRBJ2-7 matches the DNA end more closely, so the J call is doubtful. The CDR3 runs 15 residues. Germline assignment: CDR1 PRHDT and CDR2 FYEKMQ (reference sequence). The CDR3 nucleotides are TGTGCCAGCAACCTACTAGCGGGGGGGCCACGCGAGCAGTACTTC. Its protein is CASNLLAGGPREQYF.

The chain couples TRBV28 to TRBJ1-5; the D gene is possibly TRBD1 (5 bases). The CDR3 runs 16 residues. From germline, CDR1 is MDHEN and CDR2 SYDVKM. V was trimmed by 5 bases and J by 4 bases, leaving 18 bases between them. CDR3 coding DNA: TGTGCCAGCAGTCCAAGGACTCCGGGGGGTAATCAGCCCCAGCATTTT. It translates to CASSPRTPGGNQPQHF.